This T cell receptor beta chain was observed in a study of identifying expanded T cells in peripheral blood. Assay: immunoSEQ multiplex PCR; the TCRdb copy retains only in-frame clones and omits some. The table shows more than 65,000 clones, with 70% to 90% occurring only once. The junction had 14 bases not matched to a gene; V was cut back by 4 bases and J by 4 bases. Germline lookup yields CDR1 SGHTA and CDR2 FQGNSA. This CDR3 has 18 residues. This receptor was taken from a person aged 18 to 75 in good health. The sample consisted of blood. The chain links TRBV7-2 to TRBJ1-5; 9 bases are shared with TRBD1. As DNA, the CDR3 is TGTGCCAGCAGCTCCCGATGGACAGGGGAGATTGCTAATCAGCCCCAGCATTTT. Translation: CASSSRWTGEIANQPQHF. The variable domain in full, with the rest retrieved from reference TRBV7-2 and TRBJ1-5, is GAGVSQSPSNKVTEKGKDVELRCDPISGHTALYWYRQSLGQGLEFLIYFQGNSAPDKSGLPSDRFSAERTGGSVSTLTIQRTQQEDSAVYLCASSSRWTGEIANQPQHFGDGTRLSIL.